This TCR beta chain originates from a study of blood T cell repertoires in COVID-19. Across the whole study: Samples representing acute and convalescent COVID-19 were sourced from the United States, Italy and Spain.

V lost 4 bases to trimming and J lost 5 bases; unmatched junction nucleotides: 7. The CDR3 is made up of 15 amino acids. CDR1 and CDR2 (germline): SNHLY, FYNNEI. How the authors handled the data: Amplification of reference gene primers provided the estimated nucleated cell counts. Measured with immunoSEQ multiplex PCR; TCRdb has only the in-frame clones, and not every one. That table is the source of V, J and clone size, and D and trimming were worked out from the DNA. The table shows some 200,000 clones, with around 85% occurring only once. The TCR originated in a woman aged 60-70 years with acute or convalescent COVID-19. The V gene is TRBV2, the J gene TRBJ2-2; 7 bases line up with TRBD2. Sequencing was carried out using peripheral blood. The CDR3 protein is CASSGQGLSTGELFF. The CDR3 nucleotides read TGTGCCAGCAGTGGGCAGGGACTAAGTACCGGGGAGCTGTTTTTT. The full variable domain, completed using reference TRBV2 and TRBJ2-2, is EPEVTQTPSHQVTQMGQEVILRCVPISNHLYFYWYRQILGQKVEFLVSFYNNEISEKSEIFDDQFSVERPDGSNFTLKIRSTKLEDSAMYFCASSGQGLSTGELFFGEGSRLTVL.